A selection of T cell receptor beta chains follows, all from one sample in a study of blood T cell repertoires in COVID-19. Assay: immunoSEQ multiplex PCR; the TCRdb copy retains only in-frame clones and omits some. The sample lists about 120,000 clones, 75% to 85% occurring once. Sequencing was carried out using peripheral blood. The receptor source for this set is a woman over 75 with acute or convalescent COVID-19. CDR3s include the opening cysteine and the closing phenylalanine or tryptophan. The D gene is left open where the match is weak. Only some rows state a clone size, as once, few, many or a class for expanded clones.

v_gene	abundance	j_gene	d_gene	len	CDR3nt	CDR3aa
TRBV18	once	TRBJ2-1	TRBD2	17	TGTGCCAGCTCACCCTCCGGTGGCGGGAGCTCCTACAATGAGCAGTTCTTC	CASSPSGGGSSYNEQFF
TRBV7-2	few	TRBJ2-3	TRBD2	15	TGTGCCAGCAGCACCGGGACTAGATCGCCGGATACGCAGTATTTT	CASSTGTRSPDTQYF
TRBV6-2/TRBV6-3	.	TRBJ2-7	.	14	TGTGCCAGCAGTGTGGACAGATACTCCTACGAGCAGTACTTC	CASSVDRYSYEQYF
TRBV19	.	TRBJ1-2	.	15	TGTGCCAGTAGTCCCCGTCCCGGACTCAGCTATGGCTACACCTTC	CASSPRPGLSYGYTF
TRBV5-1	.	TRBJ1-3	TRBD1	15	TGCGCCAGCAGCGTGACAGGGGGCGCTGGAAACACCATATATTTT	CASSVTGGAGNTIYF
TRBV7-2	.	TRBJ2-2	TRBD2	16	TGTGCCAGCAGCTCCTTCGGGAGGGGATACACCGGGGAGCTGTTTTTT	CASSSFGRGYTGELFF
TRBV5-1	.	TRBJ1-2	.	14	TGCGCCAGCAGCCCATCGCCCGACAGCTATGGCTACACCTTC	CASSPSPDSYGYTF
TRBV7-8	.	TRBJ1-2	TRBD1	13	TGTGCCAGCAGCCGACAGGGGGTTTATGGCTACACCTTC	CASSRQGVYGYTF
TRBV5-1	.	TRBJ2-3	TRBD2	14	TGCGCCAGCGCCCGGGGGGGGCGCACAGATACGCAGTATTTT	CASARGGRTDTQYF
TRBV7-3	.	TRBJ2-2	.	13	TGTGCCAGCAGCCCTTCTGTCACCGGGGAGCTGTTTTTT	CASSPSVTGELFF
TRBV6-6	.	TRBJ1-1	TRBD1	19	TGTGCCAGCAGTCCCGGGACAGGGGGGGCGAGAAGAGCGAACACTGAAGCTTTCTTT	CASSPGTGGARRANTEAFF
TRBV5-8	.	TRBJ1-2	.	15	TGTGCCAGCAGCTTCGACAGACCAACTAACTATGGCTACACCTTC	CASSFDRPTNYGYTF
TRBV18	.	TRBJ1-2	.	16	TGTGCCAGCTCGGAGAATAGCGGCAGTACAAACTATGGCTACACCTTC	CASSENSGSTNYGYTF
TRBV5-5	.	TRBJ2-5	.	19	TGTGCCAGCAGCCGGACAGGGCGGGGGCCCAACTCGGTCCAAGAGACCCAGTACTTC	CASSRTGRGPNSVQETQYF
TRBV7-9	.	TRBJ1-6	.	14	TGTGCCAGCAGCCCGGACAGTAATCTTTCACCCCTCCACTTT	CASSPDSNLSPLHF
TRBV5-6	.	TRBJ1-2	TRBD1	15	TGTGCCAGCAGCCTCGGGGACAGAGGTAACTATGGCTACACCTTC	CASSLGDRGNYGYTF
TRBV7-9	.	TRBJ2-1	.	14	TGTGCCAGCAGCCCCGCGGAGGGCTACAATGAGCAGTTCTTC	CASSPAEGYNEQFF
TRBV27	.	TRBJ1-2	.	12	TGTGCCAGCAGTTTTACGGGATATGGCTACACCTTC	CASSFTGYGYTF
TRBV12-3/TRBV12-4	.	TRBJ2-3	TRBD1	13	TGTGCCAGCACTTACAGGGGGCGAGATACGCAGTATTTT	CASTYRGRDTQYF
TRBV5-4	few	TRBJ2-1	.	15	TGTGCCAGCAGCTTGGGGTCACTAGCCGACAATGAGCAGTTCTTC	CASSLGSLADNEQFF
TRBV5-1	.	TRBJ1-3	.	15	TGCGCCAGCAGCCCGGGGAAGGACTCTGGAAACACCATATATTTT	CASSPGKDSGNTIYF
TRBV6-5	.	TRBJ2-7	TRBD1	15	TGTGCCAGCAGTTACTCTAGGGACAGCTCCTACGAGCAGTACTTC	CASSYSRDSSYEQYF
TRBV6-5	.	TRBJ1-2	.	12	TGTGCCAGCGGCTTCCGGACACATGGCTACACCTTC	CASGFRTHGYTF
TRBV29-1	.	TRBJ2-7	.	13	TGCAGCGTTGATAGGGGGGGCTCCTACGAGCAGTACTTC	CSVDRGGSYEQYF
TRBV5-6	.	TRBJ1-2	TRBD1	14	TGTGCCAGCAGCTGGGACAGGGCCAACTATGGCTACACCTTC	CASSWDRANYGYTF
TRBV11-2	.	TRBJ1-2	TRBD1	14	TGTGCCAGCAGCTTAGAGACAGGGCCCTATGGCTACACCTTC	CASSLETGPYGYTF
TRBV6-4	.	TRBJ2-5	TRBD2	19	TGTGCCAGCCCCGGCAGCCGGGCTAGCGGGAGGTTAGACCAAGAGACCCAGTACTTC	CASPGSRASGRLDQETQYF
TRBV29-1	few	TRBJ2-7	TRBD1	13	TGCAGCGTTCGGTTGACAGGGACCTACGAGCAGTACTTC	CSVRLTGTYEQYF
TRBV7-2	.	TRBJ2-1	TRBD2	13	TGTGCCAGCAGCTCCGAGAGGGAGGGTGAGCAGTTCTTC	CASSSEREGEQFF
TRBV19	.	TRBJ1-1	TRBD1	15	TGTGCCAGTAGTATAGAAAACAGGGGGAACACTGAAGCTTTCTTT	CASSIENRGNTEAFF
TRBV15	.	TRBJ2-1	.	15	TGTGCCACCAGACTACAGGGGACTCCCTACAATGAGCAGTTCTTC	CATRLQGTPYNEQFF
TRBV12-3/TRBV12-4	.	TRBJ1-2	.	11	TGTGCCAGTTCCACGGGCTATGGCTACACCTTC	CASSTGYGYTF
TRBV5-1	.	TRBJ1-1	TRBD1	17	TGCGCCAGCAGCTTGGAATTACTAGGACAGGGAAGCACTGAAGCTTTCTTT	CASSLELLGQGSTEAFF
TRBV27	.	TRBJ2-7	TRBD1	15	TGTGCCAGCAGGCCTAGACAGGGCCTTCCCTACGAGCAGTACTTC	CASRPRQGLPYEQYF
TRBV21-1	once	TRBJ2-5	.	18	TGTGCCAGCAGCACCCGAGAGAAAGGTGCTAGCGACCAAGAGACCCAGTACTTC	CASSTREKGASDQETQYF
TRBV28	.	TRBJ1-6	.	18	TGTGCCAGCAGAACCCCGAGGCGGGGGGGATCCTATAATTCACCCCTCCACTTT	CASRTPRRGGSYNSPLHF
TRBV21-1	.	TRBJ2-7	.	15	TGTGCCAGCAGCGGCCCTAGCGGGAGGGCCGCGGAGCAGTACTTC	CASSGPSGRAAEQYF
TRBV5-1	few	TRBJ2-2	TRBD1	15	TGCGCCAGCAGCGCTACAGGGGGGAGTACCGGGGAGCTGTTTTTT	CASSATGGSTGELFF
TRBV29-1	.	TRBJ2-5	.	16	TGCAGCGTTGAACCTCCCCGACAGGAGCCGCGGGAGACCCAGTACTTC	CSVEPPRQEPRETQYF
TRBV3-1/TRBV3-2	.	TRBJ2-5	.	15	TGTGCCAGCAGCCACCTCGACAAGTACCAAGAGACCCAGTACTTC	CASSHLDKYQETQYF
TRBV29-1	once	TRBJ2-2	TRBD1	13	TGCAGCGGAGGGACAGCCAACACCGGGGAGCTGTTTTTT	CSGGTANTGELFF
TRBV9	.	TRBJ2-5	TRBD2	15	TGTGCCAGCAGCAAATCTAGCGGGGGACAAGAGACCCAGTACTTC	CASSKSSGGQETQYF
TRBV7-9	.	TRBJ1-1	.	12	TGTGCCAGCAGCTTAGATATAAATGAAGCTTTCTTT	CASSLDINEAFF
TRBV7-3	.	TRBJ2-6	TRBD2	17	TGTGCCAGCAGCTTATCGACAGCGGGAGTTGGGGCCAACGTCCTGACTTTC	CASSLSTAGVGANVLTF
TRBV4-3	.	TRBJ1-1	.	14	TGCGCCAGCAGCCAAGATTACAGGGCCACTGAAGCTTTCTTT	CASSQDYRATEAFF
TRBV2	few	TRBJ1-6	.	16	TGTGCCAGCAGTGGACAGGCAAGCTCCTATAATTCACCCCTCCACTTT	CASSGQASSYNSPLHF
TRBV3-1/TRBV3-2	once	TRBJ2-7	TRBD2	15	TGTGCCAGCAGCCCGCGACTAGCGGGAGGGTACGAGCAGTACTTC	CASSPRLAGGYEQYF
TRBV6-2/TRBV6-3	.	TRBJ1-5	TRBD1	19	TGTGCCAGCAGTAGAACCGACAGGGGGAGGTTTCGTAGCAATCAGCCCCAGCATTTT	CASSRTDRGRFRSNQPQHF
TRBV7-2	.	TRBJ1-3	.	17	TGTGCCAGCAGTACCCGAAGAGGGGGAGGGTCTGGAAACACCATATATTTT	CASSTRRGGGSGNTIYF
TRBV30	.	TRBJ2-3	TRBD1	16	TGTGCCTGCGGCAGTTTCCGGGACAGGGACACAGATACGCAGTATTTT	CACGSFRDRDTDTQYF
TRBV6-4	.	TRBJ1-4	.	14	TGTGCCAGCAGTCGTGATCAGGGGAGCGAAAAACTGTTTTTT	CASSRDQGSEKLFF
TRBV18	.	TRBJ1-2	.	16	TGTGCCAGCTCACCATTATCCTCCAGCGGGTACTATGGCTACACCTTC	CASSPLSSSGYYGYTF
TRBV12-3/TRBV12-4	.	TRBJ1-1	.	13	TGTGCCAGCAGTGCAGGGTACCCTCCCGAAGCTTTCTTT	CASSAGYPPEAFF
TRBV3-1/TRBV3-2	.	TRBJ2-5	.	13	TGTGCCAGCAGCTTTAGGGGGGGGGAGACCCAGTACTTC	CASSFRGGETQYF